Listed here are 13 T cell receptor beta chains from one sample, sequenced in a study of cytomegalovirus exposure and HLA in healthy donors. PCR employed 60 Vbeta and 13 Jbeta primers. Clones were sequenced by immunoSEQ multiplex PCR, and TCRdb holds only the in-frame ones, with some missing. There are 100,000 to 150,000 clones in the sample; around 73% occur only once, and less than 3.5% lies in the top ten. Material for sequencing was PBMCs. The receptor source for this set is a human donor in good health.

This clone was seen only a few times. The J gene is TRBJ2-2, the V gene TRBV10-1; 8 nucleotides match TRBD1. CDR3 size: 15 residues. From germline, CDR1 is WNHNN and CDR2 SYGVQD (reference sequence). Trimming at V came to 7 bases and at J to 8 bases, leaving 12 bases not matched to a gene. Here the CDR3 reads CASILRGRGRGELFF. For the CDR3, the DNA is TGCGCCAGCATACTCAGGGGGCGAGGTCGGGGGGAGCTGTTTTTT.

In this sample, this clone turned up once. The CDR3 sequence: CASSLYSSGANTGELFF. The CDR3 DNA is TGTGCCAGCAGCTTATACAGTTCGGGAGCGAACACCGGGGAGCTGTTTTTT. V gene TRBV11-2 combines with J gene TRBJ2-2; D perhaps matches TRBD2 (6 bases). CDR1 and CDR2 from the germline V gene are SGHAT and FQNNGV. Trimming removed 2 bases at V and 0 bases at J, with 13 bases between. The CDR3 loop spans 17 amino acids.

The rearrangement links TRBV19 to TRBJ2-4; the D gene is possibly TRBD2 (7 bases). Looked up from germline, CDR1 is LNHDA and CDR2 is SQIVND (reference sequence). V lost 6 bases, J lost 14 bases, and 17 bases lay in between. CDR3 length: 12 residues. The CDR3 is CASSPWGGAEYF. The CDR3 DNA follows: TGTGCCAGTAGCCCCTGGGGGGGCGCAGAGTACTTC. Full variable domain (missing parts from reference TRBV19 and TRBJ2-4): DGGITQSPKYLFRKEGQNVTLSCEQNLNHDAMYWYRQDPGQGLRLIYYSQIVNDFQKGDIAEGYSVSREKKESFPLTVTSAQKNPTAFYLCASSPWGGAEYFGAGTRLSVL.

This clone was seen a handful of times. Its ends do not fully match the called genes, so a read error is possible. This CDR3 is CSSSFRGYEQYF. For the CDR3, the DNA is TGTTCCAGCAGCTTTAGGGGTTACGAGCAGTACTTC. The chain is built from TRBV7-9 and TRBJ2-7; tentatively, D is TRBD1 (5 bases). This CDR3 comprises 12 residues. The germline gives CDR1 SEHNR, CDR2 FQNEAQ (reference sequence). Looking up the rest from reference TRBV7-9 and TRBJ2-7 gives the full variable domain: DTGVSQNPRHKITKRGQNVTFRCDPISEHNRLYWYRQTLGQGPEFLTYFQNEAQLEKSRLLSDRFSAERPKGSFSTLEIQRTEQGDSAMYLCSSSFRGYEQYFGPGTRLTVT.

V usage is TRBV30 and J usage is TRBJ2-2, with TRBD1 matching 11 bases. The CDR3 totals 16 residues. J lost 7 bases, V lost 5 bases, and 12 bases had no gene match. Germline CDR1 and CDR2: GTSNPN and SVGIG (reference sequence). The CDR3 spells CAWGGVGQGAIGELFF. CDR3 in DNA: TGTGCCTGGGGAGGGGTTGGACAGGGGGCGATCGGGGAGCTGTTTTTT.

The gene calls are TRBV11-1 and TRBJ2-3; the match to TRBD2 covers 11 bases. The CDR3 sequence is 16 residues long. In germline, CDR1 is SGHAT, CDR2 FQDESV (reference sequence). V lost 3 bases and J lost 3; bases outside the gene matches: 5. The chain's CDR3 is CASSLGASGRTDTQYF. The DNA of the CDR3 is TGTGCCAGCAGCTTGGGGGCTAGCGGGAGGACAGATACGCAGTATTTT.

This clone has more than one count but fewer than ten. The chain has TRBV6-5 and TRBJ1-6; D not certain. Germline lookup yields CDR1 MNHEY and CDR2 SVGAGI. Trimming took 1 base from V and 10 from J, leaving 14 bases between them. The CDR3 runs to 15 residues. The CDR3 sequence is CASSYYTRGNSPLHF. CDR3 sequence (DNA): TGTGCCAGCAGTTACTACACACGGGGAAACTCACCCCTCCACTTT.

The chain couples TRBV30 to TRBJ2-1; 14 bases agree with TRBD2. This CDR3 is 17 amino acids long. V shed 3 bases, J shed 9 bases, and the junction held 13 bases outside the gene matches. CDR1 and CDR2 from the germline V gene are GTSNPN and SVGIG (reference sequence). In nucleotides, the CDR3 is TGTGCCTGGAGCGGGAGCGCGACTAGCGGGAGGGCCACTGAGCAGTTCTTC. Translation: CAWSGSATSGRATEQFF.

The rearrangement joins TRBV15 to TRBJ2-5, with a tentative D call TRBD1 (6 bases). Germline CDR1 and CDR2: LNHNV and YYDKDF (reference sequence). This CDR3 is 14 amino acids long. Between the trimmed V and J ends, which lost 1 base and 5 bases, there was a span of 11 bases. The CDR3 DNA reads as TGTGCCACCAGCAGAGGACAGGTTTTGGAGACCCAGTACTTC. Amino acid sequence: CATSRGQVLETQYF. The variable domain in full, with the rest retrieved from reference TRBV15 and TRBJ2-5, is DAMVIQNPRYQVTQFGKPVTLSCSQTLNHNVMYWYQQKSSQAPKLLFHYYDKDFNNEADTPDNFQSRRPNTSFCFLDIRSPGLGDTAMYLCATSRGQVLETQYFGPGTRLLVL.

The genes are TRBV6-1 and TRBJ1-3; TRBD1 matches at 9 bases. V was clipped by 6 bases and J by 4 bases; unmatched bases: 1. Germline V gene lookup returns CDR1 MNHNS and CDR2 SASEGT. This CDR3 comprises 13 residues. The CDR3 DNA reads TGTGCCAGCAGCGGGACAGGGGGAAACACCATATATTTT. Its translation: CASSGTGGNTIYF.

Notes on this clone: Different DNA sequences within this sample yield the same CDR3. The rearrangement uses TRBV7-2 and TRBJ2-5, with unresolved D. V was pared by 1 base and J by 1 base, with 7 bases between. The CDR3 has 14 residues. Per germline, CDR1 SGHTA and CDR2 FQGNSA. CDR3 DNA sequence: TGTGCCAGCAGCTTAGGCGGTCCCCAAGAGACCCAGTACTTC. The encoded protein is CASSLGGPQETQYF.

This clone has only a few counts. V gene TRBV6-4 combines with J gene TRBJ2-2; TRBD2 matches at 7 bases. CDR1 and CDR2 from the germline V gene are MRHNA and SNTAGT. V dropped 5 bases and J dropped 7; count of bases not matched to a gene: 4. CDR3 length: 13 residues. The CDR3 region is CASSLSGDGELFF. The CDR3 bases are TGTGCCAGCAGTCTCAGCGGGGACGGGGAGCTGTTTTTT.

This chain links TRBV29-1 with TRBJ2-2; tentatively, D is TRBD1 (6 bases). Trimming left V 4 bases short and J 0 bases short, with 15 bases between. The CDR3 extends over 16 amino acids. The germline V gene encodes CDR1 SQVTM and CDR2 ANQGSEA. Here the CDR3 reads CSVGRGDMTNTGELFF. The CDR3 DNA reads as TGCAGCGTTGGTAGAGGGGACATGACGAACACCGGGGAGCTGTTTTTT.